The rows below give T cell receptor beta chains drawn from one sample of a study of blood T cell repertoires in COVID-19. Measured with immunoSEQ multiplex PCR; TCRdb has only the in-frame clones, and not every one. This repertoire shows over 110,000 clones, around 90% found once; its top ten account for around 1.9%. The sequencing sample was made of peripheral blood. The source is a man in his 70s with acute or convalescent COVID-19. CDR3s include the opening cysteine and the closing phenylalanine or tryptophan. Each record gives: clone size, J gene, D gene, V gene, CDR3 protein, CDR3 DNA. A D gene is named only where the DNA matches it firmly. Size is omitted from some rows. Given values are once, few, many or a class for expanded clones.

clone_size: NA; j_call: TRBJ1-5; d_call: TRBD1; v_call: TRBV15; cdr3_aa: CATSRRTGPQHF; cdr3_nt: TGTGCCACCAGCAGACGGACAGGGCCCCAGCATTTT
clone_size: NA; j_call: TRBJ2-1; d_call: NA; v_call: TRBV14; cdr3_aa: CVQQRHGWRSYNEQFF; cdr3_nt: TGTGTCCAGCAGCGGCACGGATGGCGCTCCTACAATGAGCAGTTCTTC
clone_size: NA; j_call: TRBJ2-5; d_call: NA; v_call: TRBV9; cdr3_aa: CASSVGAGRYQETQYF; cdr3_nt: TGTGCCAGCAGCGTAGGGGCAGGGCGATACCAAGAGACCCAGTACTTC
clone_size: NA; j_call: TRBJ2-5; d_call: TRBD2; v_call: TRBV6-5; cdr3_aa: CASSYYAGVETQYF; cdr3_nt: TGTGCCAGCAGTTACTATGCGGGGGTGGAGACCCAGTACTTC
clone_size: NA; j_call: TRBJ2-5; d_call: TRBD2; v_call: TRBV19; cdr3_aa: CASGSGGQETQYF; cdr3_nt: TGTGCCAGCGGAAGCGGGGGCCAAGAGACCCAGTACTTC
clone_size: NA; j_call: TRBJ1-6; d_call: NA; v_call: TRBV28; cdr3_aa: CASSRSEGRINSPLHF; cdr3_nt: TGTGCCAGCAGTCGGTCGGAGGGACGGATTAATTCACCCCTCCACTTT
clone_size: NA; j_call: TRBJ1-5; d_call: NA; v_call: TRBV10-1; cdr3_aa: CASTDGGPLYSNQPQHF; cdr3_nt: TGCGCCAGCACCGACGGGGGACCCCTATATAGCAATCAGCCCCAGCATTTT
clone_size: NA; j_call: TRBJ2-1; d_call: NA; v_call: TRBV6-6; cdr3_aa: CASSTRRPEDEQFF; cdr3_nt: TGTGCCAGCAGTACCCGGAGACCCGAGGATGAGCAGTTCTTC
clone_size: NA; j_call: TRBJ1-1; d_call: NA; v_call: TRBV2; cdr3_aa: CASRMTENTEAFF; cdr3_nt: TGTGCCAGCAGGATGACAGAGAACACTGAAGCTTTCTTT
clone_size: few; j_call: TRBJ2-3; d_call: NA; v_call: TRBV19; cdr3_aa: CASSIDRSGTDTQYF; cdr3_nt: TGTGCCAGTAGTATAGACAGGTCGGGCACAGATACGCAGTATTTT
clone_size: NA; j_call: TRBJ1-5; d_call: NA; v_call: TRBV19; cdr3_aa: CASSRLGGGIGNQPQHF; cdr3_nt: TGTGCCAGTAGCCGCCTGGGAGGGGGAATAGGCAATCAGCCCCAGCATTTT
clone_size: NA; j_call: TRBJ2-3; d_call: TRBD2; v_call: TRBV9; cdr3_aa: CASSVELGLAGRRDTQYF; cdr3_nt: TGTGCCAGCAGCGTAGAATTGGGACTAGCGGGGAGACGGGATACGCAGTATTTT
clone_size: NA; j_call: TRBJ1-1; d_call: NA; v_call: TRBV29-1; cdr3_aa: CSVVFSPGSRTEAFF; cdr3_nt: TGCAGCGTTGTTTTTTCACCGGGTTCTCGCACTGAAGCTTTCTTT
clone_size: NA; j_call: TRBJ2-5; d_call: TRBD1; v_call: TRBV4-1; cdr3_aa: CASSQDRGETQYF; cdr3_nt: TGCGCCAGCAGCCAGGACAGGGGAGAGACCCAGTACTTC
clone_size: NA; j_call: TRBJ2-2; d_call: TRBD1; v_call: TRBV11-2; cdr3_aa: CASSPWTGGNTGELFF; cdr3_nt: TGTGCCAGCAGCCCATGGACAGGGGGTAACACCGGGGAGCTGTTTTTT
clone_size: NA; j_call: TRBJ2-3; d_call: TRBD2; v_call: TRBV27; cdr3_aa: CASSSPLAGGSPSTQYF; cdr3_nt: TGTGCCAGCAGTTCACCACTAGCGGGGGGTTCTCCTAGTACGCAGTATTTT
clone_size: NA; j_call: TRBJ1-2; d_call: NA; v_call: TRBV11-2; cdr3_aa: CASSLADYGYTF; cdr3_nt: TGTGCCAGCAGCTTAGCAGACTATGGCTACACCTTC
clone_size: NA; j_call: TRBJ2-2; d_call: TRBD1; v_call: TRBV5-1; cdr3_aa: CASSLATGSTGELFF; cdr3_nt: TGCGCCAGCAGCTTGGCGACAGGGTCCACCGGGGAGCTGTTTTTT
clone_size: once; j_call: TRBJ2-2; d_call: NA; v_call: TRBV9; cdr3_aa: CASSAQVDTGELFF; cdr3_nt: TGTGCCAGCAGCGCGCAGGTGGACACCGGGGAGCTGTTTTTT
clone_size: few; j_call: TRBJ1-2; d_call: NA; v_call: TRBV3-1/TRBV3-2; cdr3_aa: CASQGVQGYTF; cdr3_nt: TGTGCCAGCCAAGGGGTACAGGGCTACACCTTC
clone_size: once; j_call: TRBJ1-5; d_call: NA; v_call: TRBV27; cdr3_aa: CASSPGPIIEPQHF; cdr3_nt: TGTGCCAGCAGCCCAGGGCCCATAATTGAGCCCCAGCATTTT
clone_size: NA; j_call: TRBJ2-7; d_call: NA; v_call: TRBV3-1/TRBV3-2; cdr3_aa: CASSQVGGGRYEQYF; cdr3_nt: TGTGCCAGCAGCCAAGTCGGCGGGGGCAGGTACGAGCAGTACTTC
clone_size: NA; j_call: TRBJ2-7; d_call: NA; v_call: TRBV20-1; cdr3_aa: CSANPVHEQYF; cdr3_nt: TGCAGTGCTAACCCGGTCCACGAGCAGTACTTC
clone_size: NA; j_call: TRBJ2-5; d_call: TRBD2; v_call: TRBV3-1/TRBV3-2; cdr3_aa: CASSQDSSGGQTQYF; cdr3_nt: TGTGCCAGCAGCCAAGACTCTAGCGGGGGTCAGACCCAGTACTTC
clone_size: NA; j_call: TRBJ2-7; d_call: NA; v_call: TRBV19; cdr3_aa: CASSNRWGRDEQYF; cdr3_nt: TGTGCCAGTAGTAATCGATGGGGGCGGGACGAGCAGTACTTC
clone_size: few; j_call: TRBJ2-1; d_call: TRBD2; v_call: TRBV6-4; cdr3_aa: CASSALALAGTYNEQFF; cdr3_nt: TGTGCCAGCAGTGCCCTCGCGCTAGCGGGTACCTACAATGAGCAGTTCTTC
clone_size: NA; j_call: TRBJ2-3; d_call: TRBD2; v_call: TRBV28; cdr3_aa: CASDSAGAPSYIGQYF; cdr3_nt: TGTGCCTCAGACTCAGCGGGAGCCCCAAGCTATATCGGGCAGTATTTT
clone_size: NA; j_call: TRBJ2-5; d_call: TRBD2; v_call: TRBV7-8; cdr3_aa: CASSPGGVAAETQYF; cdr3_nt: TGTGCCAGCAGCCCCGGGGGGGTAGCGGCCGAGACCCAGTACTTC
clone_size: NA; j_call: TRBJ2-3; d_call: TRBD2; v_call: TRBV9; cdr3_aa: CASSPRSGGTDTQYF; cdr3_nt: TGTGCCAGCAGCCCCCGGAGCGGGGGCACAGATACGCAGTATTTT
clone_size: NA; j_call: TRBJ2-3; d_call: NA; v_call: TRBV18; cdr3_aa: CASNKPQGDTQYF; cdr3_nt: TGTGCCAGCAATAAGCCCCAGGGTGATACGCAGTATTTT
clone_size: NA; j_call: TRBJ2-7; d_call: NA; v_call: TRBV7-2; cdr3_aa: CASSLVWGEGEQYF; cdr3_nt: TGTGCCAGCAGCTTGGTCTGGGGAGAGGGCGAGCAGTACTTC
clone_size: NA; j_call: TRBJ1-5; d_call: NA; v_call: TRBV23-1; cdr3_aa: CASIGRGSGSVKPQHF; cdr3_nt: TGCGCCAGCATTGGTAGAGGCTCCGGTTCCGTGAAGCCCCAGCATTTT
clone_size: once; j_call: TRBJ2-7; d_call: NA; v_call: TRBV30; cdr3_aa: CAFGAYEQYF; cdr3_nt: TGTGCCTTCGGGGCCTACGAGCAGTACTTC
clone_size: NA; j_call: TRBJ1-2; d_call: TRBD1; v_call: TRBV25-1; cdr3_aa: CASSPGQNIYGYTF; cdr3_nt: TGTGCCAGCAGCCCGGGACAGAATATCTATGGCTACACCTTC
clone_size: NA; j_call: TRBJ1-1; d_call: TRBD1; v_call: TRBV28; cdr3_aa: CASSGVPGQGHTEAFF; cdr3_nt: TGTGCCAGCAGTGGCGTCCCGGGACAGGGGCACACTGAAGCTTTCTTT
clone_size: few; j_call: TRBJ1-2; d_call: TRBD1; v_call: TRBV7-6; cdr3_aa: CASSLETGTVSHF; cdr3_nt: TGTGCCAGCAGCTTAGAAACCGGGACAGTGTCCCATTTC
clone_size: NA; j_call: TRBJ2-3; d_call: TRBD2; v_call: TRBV28; cdr3_aa: CASRSLAGTSADTQYF; cdr3_nt: TGTGCCAGCAGAAGTCTAGCGGGAACTAGCGCAGATACGCAGTATTTT